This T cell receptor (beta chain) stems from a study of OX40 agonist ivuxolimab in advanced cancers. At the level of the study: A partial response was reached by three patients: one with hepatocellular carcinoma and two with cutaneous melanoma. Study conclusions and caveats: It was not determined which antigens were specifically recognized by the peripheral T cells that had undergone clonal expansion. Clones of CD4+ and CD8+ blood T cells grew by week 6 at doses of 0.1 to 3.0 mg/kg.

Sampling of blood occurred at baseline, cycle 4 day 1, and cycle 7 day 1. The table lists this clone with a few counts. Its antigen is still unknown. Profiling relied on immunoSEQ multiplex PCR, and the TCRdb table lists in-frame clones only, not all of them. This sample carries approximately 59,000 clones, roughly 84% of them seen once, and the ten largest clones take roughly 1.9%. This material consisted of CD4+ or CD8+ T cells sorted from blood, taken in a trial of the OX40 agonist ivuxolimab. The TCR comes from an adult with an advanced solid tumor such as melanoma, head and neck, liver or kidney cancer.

Here the CDR3 reads CASRDQGGTEAFF. The CDR3 DNA reads TGTGCCAGCAGAGACCAGGGTGGCACTGAAGCTTTCTTT. The J gene is TRBJ1-1, the V gene TRBV6-1; D is perhaps TRBD1 (5 bases). CDR1 MNHNS and CDR2 SASEGT come from the germline V gene. The CDR3 extends over 13 amino acids. Deletions cut 6 bases from V and 4 bases from J, with 12 bases between.